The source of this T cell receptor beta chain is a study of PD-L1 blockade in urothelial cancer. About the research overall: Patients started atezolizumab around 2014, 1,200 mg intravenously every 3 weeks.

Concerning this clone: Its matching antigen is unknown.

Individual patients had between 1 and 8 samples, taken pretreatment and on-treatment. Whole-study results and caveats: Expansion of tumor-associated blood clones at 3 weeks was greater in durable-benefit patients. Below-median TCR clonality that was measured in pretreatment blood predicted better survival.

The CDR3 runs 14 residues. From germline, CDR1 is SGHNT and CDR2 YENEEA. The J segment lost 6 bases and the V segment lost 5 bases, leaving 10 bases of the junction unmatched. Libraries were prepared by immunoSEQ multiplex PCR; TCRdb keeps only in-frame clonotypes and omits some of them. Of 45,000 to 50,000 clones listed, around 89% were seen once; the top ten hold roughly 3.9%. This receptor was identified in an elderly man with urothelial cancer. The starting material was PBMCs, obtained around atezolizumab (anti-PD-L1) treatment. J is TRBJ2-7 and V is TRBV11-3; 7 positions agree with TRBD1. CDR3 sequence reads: CASSLQGTASEQYF. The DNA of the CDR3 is TGTGCCAGCAGCCTCCAGGGGACAGCCAGCGAGCAGTACTTC.